Shown below are 32 T cell receptor beta chains from a single sample sequenced in a study of sequential checkpoint blockade in melanoma. TCRdb keeps only in-frame clones here, not all; method: immunoSEQ multiplex PCR. Found here are more than 25,000 clones, 60% to 80% of them singletons; the top ten hold 13%. Stated treatment: randomized to nivolumab then ipilimumab (arm A) or the reverse (arm B). Sequencing was performed on CD8+ T cells sorted from blood (inferred from file names), taken from a patient given nivolumab and ipilimumab in sequence. The receptors derive from a human donor with melanoma.

The rearrangement links TRBV30 to TRBJ2-3, with D possibly being TRBD2 (5 bases). Germline V gene data show CDR1 as GTSNPN and CDR2 as SVGIG (reference sequence). The germline V and J ends were trimmed by 0 bases and 1 base, with 8 bases remaining between them. The CDR3 length is 14 residues. CDR3 loop: CAWSVGVGTDTQYF. The DNA for the CDR3 is TGTGCCTGGAGTGTCGGGGTTGGCACAGATACGCAGTATTTT.

This chain connects TRBV7-6 to TRBJ2-5; D not certain. The CDR3 extends over 12 amino acids. CDR1 SGHVS and CDR2 FNYEAQ come from the germline V gene. Trimming cost V 5 bases and J 5 bases, with 9 bases left between them. In DNA form, the CDR3 reads TGTGCCAGCAGCCTAACCCTCGAGACCCAGTACTTC. It translates to CASSLTLETQYF.

The rearrangement joins TRBV5-1 to TRBJ1-4; possibly TRBD1 for D (6 bases). This CDR3 region has 15 residues. V shed 0 bases and J shed 11 bases, with 17 bases lying between them. Germline V CDR1 and CDR2: SGHRS, YFSETQ. CDR3: CASSLAWAGVGKLFF. CDR3 bases: TGCGCCAGCAGCTTGGCCTGGGCAGGGGTTGGGAAACTGTTTTTT.

The chain joins TRBV7-2 to TRBJ2-3; 8 positions match TRBD1. Trimming at V came to 5 bases and at J to 0 bases, leaving 4 bases not matched to a gene. Germline loops: CDR1 SGHTA, CDR2 FQGNSA. The CDR3 length is 15 residues. Written as DNA, the CDR3 is TGTGCCAGCAGCCCTGGGACAGGAAGCACAGATACGCAGTATTTT. This codes for CASSPGTGSTDTQYF.

This chain joins TRBV28 and TRBJ2-7; TRBD1 is a possible D gene (5 bases). The CDR3 consists of 13 residues. CDR1 MDHEN and CDR2 SYDVKM come from the germline V gene. Deletions cut 6 bases from V and 0 bases from J, with 9 bases between. Here the CDR3 DNA reads TGTGCCAGCAGCTCGGACAACTCCTACGAGCAGTACTTC. It codes for CASSSDNSYEQYF.

V and J are TRBV5-4 and TRBJ2-5, with D tentatively TRBD2 (7 bases). The end of the DNA is better explained by TRBJ2-7, so the J call may be wrong. The CDR3 length is 14 residues. In germline, CDR1 is SGHNT, CDR2 YYREEE (reference sequence). CDR3 coding DNA: TGTGCCAGCGGCGACTCGGGGGGCGAATACGAGCAGTACTTC. Translation: CASGDSGGEYEQYF.

V usage is TRBV5-6 and J usage is TRBJ2-1; 8 bases are shared with TRBD2. The V segment lost 0 bases and the J segment 5 bases; nucleotides outside the gene matches: 4. Germline V lookup: CDR1 SGHDT, CDR2 YYEEEE. This CDR3 region has 15 residues. CDR3 sequence reads: CASSLVRGAHNEQFF. Written as DNA, the CDR3 is TGTGCCAGCAGCTTGGTGCGGGGGGCACACAATGAGCAGTTCTTC.

The gene calls are TRBV29-1 and TRBJ2-7; D may be TRBD1 (8 bases). The CDR3 sequence is 17 residues long. In germline, CDR1 is SQVTM, CDR2 ANQGSEA. Trimming took off 6 bases at V and 0 bases at J, with 24 bases between the two ends. The CDR3 loop is CSVAGQAATLSSYEQYF. The CDR3 nucleotides read TGCAGCGTAGCGGGACAGGCGGCCACGCTGAGCTCCTACGAGCAGTACTTC.

The CDR3 DNA follows: TGCAGCGTAGTTGACAGCGCCTACGAGCAGTACTTC. Translating it yields CSVVDSAYEQYF. The chain combines TRBV29-1 with TRBJ2-7; maybe TRBD1 (5 bases). V lost 6 bases and J lost 2, with 11 bases in between. There are 12 residues in the CDR3. CDR1 and CDR2 (germline): SQVTM, ANQGSEA.

The gene calls are TRBV5-1 and TRBJ2-7; 10 bases map to TRBD1. The CDR3 is 18 residues long. Germline loops: CDR1 SGHRS, CDR2 YFSETQ. With V trimmed by 0 bases and J by 4 bases, 13 bases remained unmatched. The CDR3 region has the DNA TGCGCCAGCAGCTTGGTCACGGGACAGGGGATGTTCATTTACGAGCAGTACTTC. It is translated as CASSLVTGQGMFIYEQYF.

V usage is TRBV10-3 and J usage is TRBJ1-4; TRBD1 aligns across 7 bases. CDR3 length equals 18 residues. The germline V gene encodes CDR1 ENHRY and CDR2 SYGVKD. J lost 4 bases, V lost 5 bases, and 16 bases had no gene match. CDR3 amino acids: CAISREPYGQAVNEKLFF. The CDR3 DNA is TGTGCCATCAGTCGCGAGCCTTACGGACAGGCGGTTAATGAAAAACTGTTTTTT.

The CDR3 DNA follows: TGTGCCAGCAGCTATGGGACAGCTAGCACAGATACGCAGTATTTT. It specifies CASSYGTASTDTQYF. The J gene is TRBJ2-3, the V gene TRBV7-3; the match to TRBD1 covers 7 bases. Per germline, CDR1 SGHTA and CDR2 FQGTGA. V lost 4 bases to trimming and J lost 0 bases; unmatched junction nucleotides: 4. CDR3 size: 15 residues.

The chain combines TRBV5-6 with TRBJ2-1, with 7 bases fitting TRBD1. The V and J ends lost 3 bases and 0 bases, in that order; junction bases with no gene match: 6. This CDR3 spans 16 amino acids. Looked up from germline, CDR1 is SGHDT and CDR2 is YYEEEE. As DNA, the CDR3 is TGTGCCAGCAGCTCCTTGACAGGGATCTCCTACAATGAGCAGTTCTTC. Protein sequence: CASSSLTGISYNEQFF.

J is TRBJ2-1 and V is TRBV19; no definite D call. Looked up from germline, CDR1 is LNHDA and CDR2 is SQIVND (reference sequence). Between the trimmed V and J ends, which lost 5 bases and 7 bases, there was a span of 12 bases. This CDR3 has 13 amino acids. CDR3 in DNA: TGTGCCAGTAGTGCCCGACGCGGAAATGAGCAGTTCTTC. Amino acids: CASSARRGNEQFF.

The rearrangement links TRBV4-1 to TRBJ2-7; tentative D call: TRBD2 (6 bases). CDR1 is MGHRA, CDR2 YSYEKL, per germline. The CDR3 extends over 13 amino acids. V was trimmed by 0 bases and J by 6 bases, leaving 9 bases between them. CDR3 sequence (DNA): TGCGCCAGCAGCCAAGAGGGCGGGGTCGAGCAGTACTTC. This sequence encodes CASSQEGGVEQYF.

This clone was seen a handful of times. The chain links TRBV14 to TRBJ1-2, with no clear D. V dropped 3 bases and J dropped 8 bases, with 13 bases sitting between them. CDR1 is SGHDN, CDR2 FVKESK, per germline. This CDR3 is 13 amino acids long. CDR3 residues: CASSQAGLWGYTF. The CDR3 nucleotides read TGTGCCAGCAGCCAGGCAGGTCTCTGGGGCTACACCTTC.

The CDR3 reads CASIEWGDENTEAFF. The CDR3 DNA reads as TGTGCCAGCATCGAGTGGGGGGATGAGAACACTGAAGCTTTCTTT. The chain recombines TRBV6-1 with TRBJ1-1; D may be TRBD1 (5 bases). Germline CDR1 MNHNS, CDR2 SASEGT. V dropped 7 bases and J dropped 1 base, with 16 bases sitting between them. The CDR3 is 15 amino acids.

The V gene is TRBV7-9, the J gene TRBJ2-5, with 7 positions matching TRBD1. The trim removed 3 bases at V and 8 bases at J, leaving 12 bases unmatched. Germline V lookup: CDR1 SEHNR, CDR2 FQNEAQ (reference sequence). CDR3 size: 15 residues. In nucleotides, the CDR3 is TGTGCCAGCAGCTTCGGGACAGCGTCAACCGCTACCCAGTACTTC. It encodes CASSFGTASTATQYF.

The chain's CDR3 is CASSQGAGNTEAFF. CDR3 coding DNA: TGTGCCAGCAGCCAGGGGGCTGGGAACACTGAAGCTTTCTTT. This rearrangement joins TRBV4-2 to TRBJ1-1; D may be TRBD1 (6 bases). Trimming left V 3 bases short and J 1 base short, with 9 bases between. The length of the CDR3 is 14 residues. From germline, CDR1 is LGHNA and CDR2 YNFKEQ.

The rearrangement joins TRBV30 to TRBJ2-7; a weak D match, TRBD1 (6 bases). Between the trimmed V and J ends, which lost 6 bases and 5 bases, there was a span of 11 bases. This CDR3 is 11 amino acids long. Germline V gives CDR1 GTSNPN, CDR2 SVGIG (reference sequence). The CDR3 sequence is CACRTGNEQYF. Written as DNA, the CDR3 is TGTGCCTGCCGAACAGGGAACGAGCAGTACTTC.

The chain has TRBV4-3 and TRBJ1-3; D is perhaps TRBD1 (5 bases). This CDR3 spans 19 amino acids. V was cut by 0 bases and J by 0 bases, with 18 bases left in between. The germline V gene encodes CDR1 LGHNA and CDR2 YSLEER. CDR3 amino acids: CASSQDRGTIGPSGNTIYF. CDR3 nucleotides: TGCGCCAGCAGCCAAGACCGGGGGACCATCGGCCCCTCTGGAAACACCATATATTTT.

This chain uses TRBV28 with TRBJ2-7, with 7 positions matching TRBD1. Per germline, CDR1 MDHEN and CDR2 SYDVKM. The CDR3 runs to 11 residues. Trimming at V came to 4 bases and at J to 11 bases, leaving 5 bases not matched to a gene. CDR3 coding DNA: TGTGCCAGCAGTTACTCCGGGACAGAGTACTTC. Translated: CASSYSGTEYF.

This clone is a singleton in its sample. The chain employs TRBV13 and TRBJ1-1; 7 bases match TRBD1. Germline-derived CDR1 and CDR2 are PRHDT and FYEKMQ (reference sequence). This CDR3 is 14 amino acids long. Unmatched junction bases numbered 3, after V lost 5 bases and J lost 0 bases. In DNA form, the CDR3 reads TGTGCCAGCAGCCCGGGACAGATGAACACTGAAGCTTTCTTT. Translated: CASSPGQMNTEAFF. Variable domain in full (rest from reference TRBV13 and TRBJ1-1): AAGVIQSPRHLIKEKRETATLKCYPIPRHDTVYWYQQGPGQDPQFLISFYEKMQSDKGSIPDRFSAQQFSDYHSELNMSSLELGDSALYFCASSPGQMNTEAFFGQGTRLTVV.

The chain is built from TRBV6-4 and TRBJ2-2; 9 bases align to TRBD2. This CDR3 is built from 18 residues. After removal of 0 bases from V and 0 bases from J, the junction contained 5 bases not matched to a gene. Germline V gene sequence: CDR1 MRHNA, CDR2 SNTAGT. The CDR3 coding sequence is TGTGCCAGCAGTGACTCGATAGAGCGGGGGGCGAACACCGGGGAGCTGTTTTTT. It encodes CASSDSIERGANTGELFF.

For this clone: At the DNA level, this CDR3 is encoded by other sequences in the same sample as well. This chain links TRBV5-4 with TRBJ1-5, with a possible D match to TRBD1 (5 bases). Deletions cut 0 bases from V and 7 bases from J, with 8 bases between. Germline CDR1 SGHNT, CDR2 YYREEE (reference sequence). The CDR3 has 13 amino acids. In nucleotides, the CDR3 is TGTGCCAGCAGCTTGGGCCAGGGACAGCCCCAGCATTTT. Encoded protein: CASSLGQGQPQHF.

The rearrangement joins TRBV7-9 to TRBJ1-4; 8 bases are shared with TRBD1. CDR3 size: 14 residues. CDR1 is SEHNR and CDR2 is FQNEAQ in the germline V gene (reference sequence). V shed 5 bases and J 4 bases; nucleotides not matched to a gene: 3. CDR3 protein: CASSRTGRNEKLFF. CDR3 nucleotide sequence: TGTGCCAGCAGCCGGACAGGGCGTAATGAAAAACTGTTTTTT. The full variable domain, completed using reference TRBV7-9 and TRBJ1-4, is DTGVSQNPRHKITKRGQNVTFRCDPISEHNRLYWYRQTLGQGPEFLTYFQNEAQLEKSRLLSDRFSAERPKGSFSTLEIQRTEQGDSAMYLCASSRTGRNEKLFFGSGTQLSVL.

The V and J genes are TRBV4-1 and TRBJ1-4; 7 nucleotides line up with TRBD1. After removal of 5 bases from V and 10 bases from J, the junction contained 10 bases not matched to a gene. Germline V gives CDR1 MGHRA, CDR2 YSYEKL. This CDR3 spans 14 amino acids. CDR3 sequence (DNA): TGCGCCAGCAGCGTCGACAGGGTCGGTCCAAAACTGTTTTTT. Translating gives CASSVDRVGPKLFF.

The chain combines TRBV9 with TRBJ2-3, with 12 bases fitting TRBD2. The CDR3 has 15 residues. V lost 5 bases and J lost 6; bases outside the gene matches: 7. Per the germline V gene, CDR1 is SGDLS and CDR2 is YYNGEE. CDR3 protein: CASRPSGGGSDTQYF. In DNA, the CDR3 is TGTGCCAGCAGGCCTAGCGGGGGGGGATCGGATACGCAGTATTTT.

This clone has a handful of counts. The chain is built from TRBV9 and TRBJ1-1, with no clear D. CDR1 SGDLS and CDR2 YYNGEE come from the germline V gene. V dropped 3 bases and J dropped 1 base, with 7 bases sitting between them. The CDR3 runs 13 residues. CDR3 nucleotides: TGTGCCAGCAGCGGAGGAGGGAACACTGAAGCTTTCTTT. Translating gives CASSGGGNTEAFF.

J is TRBJ2-3 and V is TRBV5-1; TRBD1 agrees at 7 bases. Germline trimming cut 6 bases from V and 6 bases from J; bases unmatched to any gene: 4. The CDR3 runs to 12 residues. The germline CDR1 and CDR2 sequences are SGHRS and YFSETQ. The CDR3 spells CASTDREDTQYF. The CDR3 region has the DNA TGCGCCAGCACTGACAGGGAGGATACGCAGTATTTT.

The chain has TRBV29-1 and TRBJ2-7; 8 bases are a match to TRBD1. Per the germline V gene, CDR1 is SQVTM and CDR2 is ANQGSEA. V was clipped by 6 bases and J by 0 bases; unmatched bases: 10. The CDR3 consists of 15 residues. The CDR3 DNA reads TGCAGCGTGAGAGGTGGGGACAGGAGCTCCTACGAGCAGTACTTC. Translation: CSVRGGDRSSYEQYF.

In its sample, this clone was seen once. The V call is TRBV29-1, the J call TRBJ2-7; 7 bases are a match to TRBD1. The CDR3 runs 12 residues. With V trimmed by 7 bases and J by 5 bases, 8 bases remained unmatched. Germline V gene sequence: CDR1 SQVTM, CDR2 ANQGSEA. Written as DNA, the CDR3 is TGCAGCGCTACGACAGGGCTGGACGAGCAGTACTTC. This translates into CSATTGLDEQYF.